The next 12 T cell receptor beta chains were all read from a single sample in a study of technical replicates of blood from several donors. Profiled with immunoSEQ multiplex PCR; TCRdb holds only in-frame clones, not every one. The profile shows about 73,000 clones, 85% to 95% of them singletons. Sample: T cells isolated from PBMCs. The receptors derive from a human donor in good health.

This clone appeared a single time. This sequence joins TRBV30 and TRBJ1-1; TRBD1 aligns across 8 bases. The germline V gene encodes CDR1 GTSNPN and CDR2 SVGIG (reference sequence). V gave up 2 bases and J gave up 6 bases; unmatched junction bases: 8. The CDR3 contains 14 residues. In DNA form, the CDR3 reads TGTGCCTGGAGTCTAGGACAGGGCTCCTCTGAAGCTTTCTTT. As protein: CAWSLGQGSSEAFF.

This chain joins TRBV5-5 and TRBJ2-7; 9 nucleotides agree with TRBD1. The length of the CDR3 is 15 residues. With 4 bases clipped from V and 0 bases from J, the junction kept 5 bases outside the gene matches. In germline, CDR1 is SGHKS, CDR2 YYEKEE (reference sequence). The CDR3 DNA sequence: TGTGCCAGCAGCCGTCCGGGACAGGGCTCCTACGAGCAGTACTTC. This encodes CASSRPGQGSYEQYF.

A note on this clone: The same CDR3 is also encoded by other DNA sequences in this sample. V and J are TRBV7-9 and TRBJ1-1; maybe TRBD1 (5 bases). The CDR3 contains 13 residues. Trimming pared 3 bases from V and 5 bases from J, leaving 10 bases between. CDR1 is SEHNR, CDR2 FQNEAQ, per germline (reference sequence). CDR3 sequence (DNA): TGTGCCAGCAGCTTCGCCGGGGGGACTGAAGCTTTCTTT. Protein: CASSFAGGTEAFF. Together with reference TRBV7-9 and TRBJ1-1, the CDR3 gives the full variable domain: DTGVSQNPRHKITKRGQNVTFRCDPISEHNRLYWYRQTLGQGPEFLTYFQNEAQLEKSRLLSDRFSAERPKGSFSTLEIQRTEQGDSAMYLCASSFAGGTEAFFGQGTRLTVV.

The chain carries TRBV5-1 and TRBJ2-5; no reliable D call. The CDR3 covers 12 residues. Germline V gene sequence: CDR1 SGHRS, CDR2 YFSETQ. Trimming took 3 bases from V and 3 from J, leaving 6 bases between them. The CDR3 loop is CASSSTEETQYF. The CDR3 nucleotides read TGCGCCAGCAGCTCTACCGAAGAGACCCAGTACTTC.

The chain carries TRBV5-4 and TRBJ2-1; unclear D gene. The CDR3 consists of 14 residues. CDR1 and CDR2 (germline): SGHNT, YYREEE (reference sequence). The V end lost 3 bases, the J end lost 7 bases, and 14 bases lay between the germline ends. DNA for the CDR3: TGTGCCAGCAGCTCCGTCTCTGGGCTAAATGAGCAGTTCTTC. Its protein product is CASSSVSGLNEQFF.

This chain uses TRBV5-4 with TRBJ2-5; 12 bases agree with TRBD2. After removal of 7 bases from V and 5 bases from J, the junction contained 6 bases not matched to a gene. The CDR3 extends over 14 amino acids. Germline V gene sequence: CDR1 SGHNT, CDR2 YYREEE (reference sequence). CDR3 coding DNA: TGTGCCAGCGGACTAGCGGGGAGTTCGGAGACCCAGTACTTC. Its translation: CASGLAGSSETQYF.

The CDR3 DNA follows: TGTGCCAGCAGCCCGGGAGGGCCGGGCATGGGAAACACCATATATTTT. Encoded protein: CASSPGGPGMGNTIYF. V is TRBV5-4 and J is TRBJ1-3; D gene ambiguous. CDR3 length: 16 residues. The V end was cut by 4 bases, the J end by 4 bases, with 18 bases between. CDR1 SGHNT and CDR2 YYREEE come from the germline V gene (reference sequence).

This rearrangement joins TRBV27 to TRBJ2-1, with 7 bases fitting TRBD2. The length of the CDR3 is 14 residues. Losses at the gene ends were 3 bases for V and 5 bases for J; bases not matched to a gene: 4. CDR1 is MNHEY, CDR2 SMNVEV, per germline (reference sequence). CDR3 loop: CASSLGGNNNEQFF. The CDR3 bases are TGTGCCAGCAGTTTGGGGGGGAACAACAATGAGCAGTTCTTC.

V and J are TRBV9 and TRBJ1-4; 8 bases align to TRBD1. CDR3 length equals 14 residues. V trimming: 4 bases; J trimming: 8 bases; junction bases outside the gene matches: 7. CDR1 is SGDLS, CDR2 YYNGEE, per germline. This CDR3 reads CASSPQGAGEKLFF. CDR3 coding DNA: TGTGCCAGCAGCCCGCAGGGGGCAGGGGAAAAACTGTTTTTT.

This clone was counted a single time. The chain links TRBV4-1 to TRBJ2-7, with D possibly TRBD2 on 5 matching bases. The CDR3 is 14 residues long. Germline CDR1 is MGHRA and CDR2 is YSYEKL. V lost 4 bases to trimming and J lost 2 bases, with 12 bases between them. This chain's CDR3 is CASSRNGVAYEQYF. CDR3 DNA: TGCGCCAGCAGCCGCAACGGGGTAGCCTACGAGCAGTACTTC.

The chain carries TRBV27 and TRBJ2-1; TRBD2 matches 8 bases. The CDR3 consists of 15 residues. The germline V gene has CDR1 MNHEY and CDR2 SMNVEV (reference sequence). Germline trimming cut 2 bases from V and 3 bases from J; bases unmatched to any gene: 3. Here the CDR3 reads CASSLGSGDYNEQFF. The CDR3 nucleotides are TGTGCCAGCAGTTTAGGTAGCGGGGACTACAATGAGCAGTTCTTC.

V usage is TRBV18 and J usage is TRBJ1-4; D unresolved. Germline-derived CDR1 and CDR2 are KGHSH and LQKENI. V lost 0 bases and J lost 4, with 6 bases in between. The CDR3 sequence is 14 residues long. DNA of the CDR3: TGTGCCAGCTCACCACCCATTAGTAATGAAAAACTGTTTTTT. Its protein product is CASSPPISNEKLFF.